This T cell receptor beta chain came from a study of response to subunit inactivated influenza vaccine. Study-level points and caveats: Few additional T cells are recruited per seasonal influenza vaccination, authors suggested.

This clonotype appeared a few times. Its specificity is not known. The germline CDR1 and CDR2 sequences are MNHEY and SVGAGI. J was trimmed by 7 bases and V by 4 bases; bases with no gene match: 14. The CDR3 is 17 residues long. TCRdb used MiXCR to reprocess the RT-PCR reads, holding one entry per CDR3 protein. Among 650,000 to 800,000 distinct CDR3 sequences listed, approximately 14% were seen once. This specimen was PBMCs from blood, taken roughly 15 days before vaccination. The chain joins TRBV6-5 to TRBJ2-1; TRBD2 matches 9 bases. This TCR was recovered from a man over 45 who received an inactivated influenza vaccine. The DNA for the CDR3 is TGTGCCAGCAGTTGGGGGGACCGGCGGGAGGGCCGGAATGAGCAGTTCTTC. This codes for CASSWGDRREGRNEQFF.